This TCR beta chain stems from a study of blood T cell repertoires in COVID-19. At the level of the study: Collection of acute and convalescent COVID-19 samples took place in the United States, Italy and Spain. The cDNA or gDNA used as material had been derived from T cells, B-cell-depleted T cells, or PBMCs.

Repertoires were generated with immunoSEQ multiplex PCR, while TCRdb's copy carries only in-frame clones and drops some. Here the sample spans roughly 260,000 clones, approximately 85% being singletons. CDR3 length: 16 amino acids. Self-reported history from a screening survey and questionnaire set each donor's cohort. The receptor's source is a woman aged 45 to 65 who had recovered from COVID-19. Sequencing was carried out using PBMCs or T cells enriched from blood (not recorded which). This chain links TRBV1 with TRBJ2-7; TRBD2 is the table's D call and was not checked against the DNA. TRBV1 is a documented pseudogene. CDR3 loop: CTSSQLGGREVLEQYF. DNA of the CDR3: TGCACCAGCAGCCAACTAGGAGGGCGGGAGGTACTCGAGCAGTACTTC.